Here is one TCR beta chain with its context. This entry belongs to a study of blood T cell repertoires in COVID-19. Study at large: Nucleic acid was either cDNA or gDNA, and it came from T cells, B-cell-depleted T cells, or PBMCs.

Seattle patients were enrolled during active infection and followed longitudinally. In the original workflow: Reference gene primer amplification gave estimated nucleated cell counts. Repertoires were generated with immunoSEQ multiplex PCR, while TCRdb's copy carries only in-frame clones and drops some. V and J calls and clone size are copied from that table; D and trimming were computed from the DNA. The sample includes fewer than 350,000 clones, 80% to 90% seen only once; the top ten take about 12%. Source material: peripheral blood. The sequence derives from a woman between 65 and 79 years old with COVID-19, enrolled during active disease.

CDR3 residues: CASSIDPFDIYTGELFF. The CDR3, as DNA: TGTGCCAGTAGTATAGATCCTTTCGACATTTACACCGGGGAGCTGTTTTTT. The chain links TRBV19 to TRBJ2-2; D remains ambiguous. V was shortened by 0 bases and J by 3 bases, with 14 bases between the two germline ends. The CDR3 has 17 residues. The V gene's germline CDR1 is LNHDA and CDR2 SQIVND (reference sequence). Full variable domain (outside the CDR3, taken from reference TRBV19 and TRBJ2-2): DGGITQSPKYLFRKEGQNVTLSCEQNLNHDAMYWYRQDPGQGLRLIYYSQIVNDFQKGDIAEGYSVSREKKESFPLTVTSAQKNPTAFYLCASSIDPFDIYTGELFFGEGSRLTVL.